These T cell receptor beta chains were read from a single sample in a study of cytomegalovirus exposure and HLA in healthy donors. Sequencing used immunoSEQ multiplex PCR; TCRdb keeps in-frame clones, though not all of them. The sample has some 150,000 clones, approximately 80% seen once. Sequencing used PBMCs. The receptors derive from a woman in her 50s in good health and CMV-seronegative. CDR3s include the opening cysteine and the closing phenylalanine or tryptophan. D genes are given only for firm matches. A row's size may be missing; if present it is once, few, many or a size class.

J	D	V	size	CDR3	DNA
TRBJ2-3	TRBD2	TRBV9	NA	CASSVGASGGSVFSDTQYF	TGTGCCAGCAGCGTAGGGGCTAGCGGGGGGTCTGTATTTTCGGATACGCAGTATTTT
TRBJ1-6	NA	TRBV7-2	NA	CASSLGRQMSPLHF	TGTGCCAGCAGCTTAGGGAGGCAGATGTCACCCCTCCACTTT
TRBJ2-7	NA	TRBV5-1	NA	CASSLDASVKQYF	TGCGCCAGCAGCTTGGACGCCTCAGTCAAGCAGTACTTC
TRBJ1-1	NA	TRBV5-1	few	CASSLAGMNTEAFF	TGCGCCAGCAGCTTAGCGGGGATGAACACTGAAGCTTTCTTT
TRBJ2-3	NA	TRBV14	few	CASSQDGPRDTQYF	TGTGCCAGCAGCCAAGATGGTCCCCGGGATACGCAGTATTTT
TRBJ1-4	TRBD1	TRBV6-5	few	CASSSMGTGVEKLFF	TGTGCCAGCAGTTCTATGGGGACAGGGGTTGAAAAACTGTTTTTT
TRBJ2-5	NA	TRBV11-2	NA	CASSPGLEGETQYF	TGTGCCAGCAGCCCAGGACTGGAAGGGGAGACCCAGTACTTC
TRBJ2-3	TRBD2	TRBV5-8	NA	CASSLTGTSGADTQYF	TGTGCCAGCAGCTTAACCGGGACTAGCGGGGCGGATACGCAGTATTTT
TRBJ2-1	TRBD2	TRBV9	NA	CASSVVGRRSYNEQFF	TGTGCCAGCAGCGTAGTCGGGAGGCGCTCCTACAATGAGCAGTTCTTC
TRBJ1-1	NA	TRBV5-1	NA	CASSITSSTEAFF	TGCGCCAGCAGCATAACGTCCAGTACTGAAGCTTTCTTT
TRBJ2-1	NA	TRBV7-6	NA	CASSLISYRQSLRIRYNEQFF	TGTGCCAGCAGCTTAATAAGCTATCGACAGAGCCTCAGGATTCGCTACAATGAGCAGTTCTTC
TRBJ2-1	TRBD2	TRBV10-2	NA	CASRLAGEMDNEQFF	TGCGCCAGCAGGCTAGCGGGGGAGATGGATAATGAGCAGTTCTTC
TRBJ2-7	NA	TRBV5-1	NA	CASSLAPVVEQYF	TGCGCCAGCAGCTTGGCCCCAGTTGTCGAGCAGTACTTC
TRBJ2-3	TRBD2	TRBV7-2	NA	CASSLAPSGGSDTQYF	TGTGCCAGCAGCTTAGCGCCTAGCGGGGGATCAGATACGCAGTATTTT
TRBJ2-1	NA	TRBV30	NA	CAWNRGAMSYNEQFF	TGTGCCTGGAATCGGGGGGCAATGTCCTACAATGAGCAGTTCTTC
TRBJ1-6	NA	TRBV4-2	few	CASSQSTGRGVSPLHF	TGTGCCAGCAGCCAGTCTACAGGGCGTGGGGTTTCACCCCTCCACTTT
TRBJ2-3	TRBD1	TRBV19	once	CASSTTGAPTQYF	TGTGCCAGTAGTACTACAGGGGCCCCTACGCAGTATTTT
TRBJ2-3	TRBD2	TRBV7-2	NA	CASSRTGTSGGTDTQYF	TGTGCCAGCAGCAGAACCGGGACTAGCGGGGGGACAGATACGCAGTATTTT
TRBJ1-2	NA	TRBV11-3	NA	CASTNRQYPNYGYTF	TGTGCCAGCACCAACCGACAGTATCCTAACTATGGCTACACCTTC
TRBJ1-4	NA	TRBV7-2	NA	CASSHRRESEKLFF	TGTGCCAGCAGCCACCGTAGAGAGTCTGAAAAACTGTTTTTT
TRBJ2-2	NA	TRBV5-1	NA	CASSLTGPGELFF	TGCGCCAGCAGCTTGACAGGTCCCGGGGAGCTGTTTTTT
TRBJ2-7	TRBD2	TRBV11-2	few	CASRGPGLAGGLEQYF	TGTGCCAGCAGGGGACCGGGGCTAGCGGGGGGTCTTGAGCAGTACTTC
TRBJ1-3	NA	TRBV4-1	few	CASSPGREVYGNTIYF	TGCGCCAGCAGCCCAGGGAGGGAGGTATATGGAAACACCATATATTTT
TRBJ1-3	TRBD1	TRBV6-1	NA	CASRTTGFGNTIYF	TGTGCCAGCAGGACGACAGGGTTCGGGAACACCATATATTTT
TRBJ2-3	NA	TRBV2	NA	CASSDNGKRGTDTQYF	TGTGCCAGCAGTGATAACGGAAAACGGGGCACAGATACGCAGTATTTT
TRBJ2-3	NA	TRBV6-1	NA	CASSASDTQYF	TGTGCCAGCAGTGCGTCAGATACGCAGTATTTT
TRBJ1-2	TRBD1	TRBV5-1	few	CASSLVRTGGANGYTF	TGCGCCAGCAGCTTGGTTCGGACAGGGGGCGCAAATGGCTACACCTTC
TRBJ2-2	NA	TRBV14	NA	CASSQTRNTGELFF	TGTGCCAGCAGCCAAACAAGGAACACCGGGGAGCTGTTTTTT
TRBJ2-7	TRBD1	TRBV5-4	NA	CASSSGTGDYEQYF	TGTGCCAGCAGCTCCGGGACAGGGGACTACGAGCAGTACTTC
TRBJ2-7	NA	TRBV7-2	NA	CASSLVGGAYEQYF	TGTGCCAGCAGCTTAGTAGGAGGGGCCTACGAGCAGTACTTC
TRBJ1-6	NA	TRBV12-1	NA	CASSYPGQVHNSPLHF	TGTGCCAGCAGCTACCCGGGACAGGTACATAATTCACCCCTCCACTTT
TRBJ1-2	TRBD1	TRBV7-9	NA	CASSLDRGYNGYTF	TGTGCCAGCAGCTTAGACAGGGGGTATAATGGCTACACCTTC
TRBJ1-1	NA	TRBV7-9	NA	CSSSLRGTSTTF	TGTTCCAGCAGCTTAAGAGGGACATCAACGACCTTT
TRBJ1-3	NA	TRBV5-5	NA	CASSPNYSGNTIYF	TGTGCCAGCAGCCCCAACTACTCTGGAAACACCATATATTTT
TRBJ2-7	NA	TRBV7-2	once	CASSLAEGGVGRYF	TGTGCCAGCAGCTTAGCGGAGGGGGGGGTCGGGAGGTACTTC
TRBJ1-1	TRBD1	TRBV27	NA	CASSTTGGSVLTEAFF	TGTGCCAGCAGTACAACAGGGGGATCAGTCTTGACTGAAGCTTTCTTT
TRBJ1-2	TRBD1	TRBV7-9	NA	CASSPRTGSYGYTF	TGTGCCAGCAGCCCAAGGACAGGATCCTATGGCTACACCTTC
TRBJ2-7	TRBD2	TRBV2	many	CASSYSGGSSYEQYF	TGTGCCAGCAGTTATAGCGGGGGGAGCTCCTACGAGCAGTACTTC
TRBJ1-5	NA	TRBV28	NA	CATFVSSQPQHF	TGTGCCACCTTTGTATCCAGTCAGCCCCAGCATTTT
TRBJ1-5	NA	TRBV6-1	NA	CASSERVTQHF	TGTGCCAGCAGTGAACGGGTAACCCAGCATTTT